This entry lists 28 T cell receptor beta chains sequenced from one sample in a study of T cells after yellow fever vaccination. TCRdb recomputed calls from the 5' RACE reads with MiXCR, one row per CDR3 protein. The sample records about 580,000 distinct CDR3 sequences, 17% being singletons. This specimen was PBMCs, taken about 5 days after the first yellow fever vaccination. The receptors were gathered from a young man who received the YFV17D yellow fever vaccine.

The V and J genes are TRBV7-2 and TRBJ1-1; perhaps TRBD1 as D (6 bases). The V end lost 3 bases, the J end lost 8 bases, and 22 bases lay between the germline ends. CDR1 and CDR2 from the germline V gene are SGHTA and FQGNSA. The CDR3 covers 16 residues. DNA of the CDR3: TGTGCCAGCAGCTTTCGACAGGACCTCGTGGTGGGAGAAGCTTTCTTT. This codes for CASSFRQDLVVGEAFF.

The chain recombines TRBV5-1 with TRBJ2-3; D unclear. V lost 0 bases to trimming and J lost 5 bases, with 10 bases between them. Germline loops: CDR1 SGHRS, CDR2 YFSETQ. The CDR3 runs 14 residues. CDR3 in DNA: TGCGCCAGCAGCTTGGGGGAAGCTGGAGATACGCAGTATTTT. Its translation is CASSLGEAGDTQYF.

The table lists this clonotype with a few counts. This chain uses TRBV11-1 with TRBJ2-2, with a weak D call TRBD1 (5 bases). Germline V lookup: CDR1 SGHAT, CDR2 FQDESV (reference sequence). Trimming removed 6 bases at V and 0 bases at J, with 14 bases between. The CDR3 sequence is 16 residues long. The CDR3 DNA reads TGTGCCAGCAGGCGAAGGGGCTCGCCGAACACCGGGGAGCTGTTTTTT. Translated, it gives CASRRRGSPNTGELFF.

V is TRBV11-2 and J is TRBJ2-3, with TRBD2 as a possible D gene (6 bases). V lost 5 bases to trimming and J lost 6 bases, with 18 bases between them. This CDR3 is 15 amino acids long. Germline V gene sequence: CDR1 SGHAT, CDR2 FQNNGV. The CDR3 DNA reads TGTGCCAGCAGCCCCTCCGGGACCCGGGGGGATACGCAGTATTTT. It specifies CASSPSGTRGDTQYF.

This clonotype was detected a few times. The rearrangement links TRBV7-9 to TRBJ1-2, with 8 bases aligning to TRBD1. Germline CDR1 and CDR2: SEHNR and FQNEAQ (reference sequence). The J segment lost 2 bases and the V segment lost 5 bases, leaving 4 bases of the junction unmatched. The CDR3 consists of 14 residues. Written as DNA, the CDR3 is TGTGCCAGCAGCCCTAGACAGGGGAACTATGGCTACACCTTC. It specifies CASSPRQGNYGYTF.

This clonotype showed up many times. CDR3 DNA: TGTGCCAGCAGTTGGACAGGGAACTATGGCTACACCTTC. It specifies CASSWTGNYGYTF. The chain is built from TRBV12-3 or TRBV12-4 and TRBJ1-2, with 8 bases identical to TRBD1. V was clipped by 4 bases and J by 2 bases; unmatched bases: 0. CDR3 size: 13 residues.

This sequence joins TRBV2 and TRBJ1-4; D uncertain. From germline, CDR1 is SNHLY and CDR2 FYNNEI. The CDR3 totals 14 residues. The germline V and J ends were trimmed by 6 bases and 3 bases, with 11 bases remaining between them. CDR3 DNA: TGTGCCAGCAGGCCGACGCTGGCTAATGAAAAACTGTTTTTT. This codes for CASRPTLANEKLFF.

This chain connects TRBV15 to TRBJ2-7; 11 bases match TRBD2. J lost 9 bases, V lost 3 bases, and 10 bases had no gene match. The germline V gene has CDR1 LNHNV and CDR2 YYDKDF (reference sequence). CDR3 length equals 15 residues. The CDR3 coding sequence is TGTGCCACCAGCAGTTTTCAACTAGCGGGGGTCGGGCAGTACTTC. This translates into CATSSFQLAGVGQYF.

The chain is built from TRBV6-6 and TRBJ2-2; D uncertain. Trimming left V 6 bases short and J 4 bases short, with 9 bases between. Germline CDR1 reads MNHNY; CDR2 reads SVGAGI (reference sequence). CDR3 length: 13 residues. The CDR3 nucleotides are TGTGCCAGCAGGCAGGCGACCACCGGGGAGCTGTTTTTT. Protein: CASRQATTGELFF.

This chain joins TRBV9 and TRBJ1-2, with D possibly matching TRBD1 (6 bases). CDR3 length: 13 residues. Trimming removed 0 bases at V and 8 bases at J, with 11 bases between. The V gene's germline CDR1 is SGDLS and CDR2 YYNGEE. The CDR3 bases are TGTGCCAGCAGCGTAGAAACAGGGAGGGGCTACACCTTC. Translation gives CASSVETGRGYTF.

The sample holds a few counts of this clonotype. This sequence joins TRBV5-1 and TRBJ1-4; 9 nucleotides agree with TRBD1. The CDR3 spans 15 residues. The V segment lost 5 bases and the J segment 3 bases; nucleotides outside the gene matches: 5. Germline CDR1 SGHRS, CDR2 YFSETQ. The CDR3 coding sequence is TGCGCCAGCAGGGACAGGGGCTCATCTAATGAAAAACTGTTTTTT. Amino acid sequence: CASRDRGSSNEKLFF.

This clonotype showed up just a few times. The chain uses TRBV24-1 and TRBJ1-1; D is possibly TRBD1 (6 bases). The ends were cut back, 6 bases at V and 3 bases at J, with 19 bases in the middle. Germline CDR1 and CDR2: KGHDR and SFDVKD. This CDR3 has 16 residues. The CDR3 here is CATSSQRGGPDTEAFF. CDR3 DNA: TGTGCCACCAGTTCCCAGAGAGGGGGGCCGGACACTGAAGCTTTCTTT.

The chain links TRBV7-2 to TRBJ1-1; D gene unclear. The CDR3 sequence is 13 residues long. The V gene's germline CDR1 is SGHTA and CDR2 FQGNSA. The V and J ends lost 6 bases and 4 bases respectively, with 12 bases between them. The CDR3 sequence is CASRPVGGTEAFF. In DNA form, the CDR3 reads TGTGCCAGCAGGCCCGTTGGTGGCACTGAAGCTTTCTTT.

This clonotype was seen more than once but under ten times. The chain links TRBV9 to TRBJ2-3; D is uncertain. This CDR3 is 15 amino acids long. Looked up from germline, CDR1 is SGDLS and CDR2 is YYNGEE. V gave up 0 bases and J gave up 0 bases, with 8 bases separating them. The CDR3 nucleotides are TGTGCCAGCAGCGTAGAGTACTCTAGCACAGATACGCAGTATTTT. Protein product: CASSVEYSSTDTQYF.

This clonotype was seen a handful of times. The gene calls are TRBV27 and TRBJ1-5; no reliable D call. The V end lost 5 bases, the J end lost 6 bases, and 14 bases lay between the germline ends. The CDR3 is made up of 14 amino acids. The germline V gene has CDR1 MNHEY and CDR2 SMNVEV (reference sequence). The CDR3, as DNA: TGTGCCAGCAGTACTTTGGGTGCAGGTCAGCCCCAGCATTTT. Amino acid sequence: CASSTLGAGQPQHF.

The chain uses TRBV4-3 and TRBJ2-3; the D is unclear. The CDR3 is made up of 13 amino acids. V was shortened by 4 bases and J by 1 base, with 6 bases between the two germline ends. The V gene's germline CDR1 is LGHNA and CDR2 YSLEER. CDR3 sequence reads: CASSRVGTDTQYF. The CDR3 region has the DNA TGCGCCAGCAGCCGAGTCGGCACAGATACGCAGTATTTT.

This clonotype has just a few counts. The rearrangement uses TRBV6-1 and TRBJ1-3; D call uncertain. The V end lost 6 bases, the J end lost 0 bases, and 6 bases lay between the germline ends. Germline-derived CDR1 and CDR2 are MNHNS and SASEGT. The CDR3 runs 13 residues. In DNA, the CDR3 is TGTGCCAGCAGACCGAACTCTGGAAACACCATATATTTT. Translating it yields CASRPNSGNTIYF.

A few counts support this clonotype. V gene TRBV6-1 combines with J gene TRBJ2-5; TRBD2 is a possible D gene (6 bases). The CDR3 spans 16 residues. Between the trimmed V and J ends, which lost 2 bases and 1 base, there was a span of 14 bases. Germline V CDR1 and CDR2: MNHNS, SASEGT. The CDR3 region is CASSELGRGVQETQYF. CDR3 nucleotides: TGTGCCAGCAGTGAACTCGGACGCGGGGTCCAAGAGACCCAGTACTTC.

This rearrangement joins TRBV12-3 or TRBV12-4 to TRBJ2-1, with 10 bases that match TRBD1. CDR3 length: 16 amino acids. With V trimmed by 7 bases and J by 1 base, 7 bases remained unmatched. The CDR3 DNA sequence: TGTGCCAGCACCCTGGGACAGGGGAAATCCTACAATGAGCAGTTCTTC. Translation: CASTLGQGKSYNEQFF.

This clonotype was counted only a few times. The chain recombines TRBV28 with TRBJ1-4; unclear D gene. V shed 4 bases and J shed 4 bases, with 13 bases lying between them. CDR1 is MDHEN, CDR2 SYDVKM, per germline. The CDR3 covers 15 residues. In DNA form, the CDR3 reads TGTGCCAGCAGTTCTCGGACGGAACTTAATGAAAAACTGTTTTTT. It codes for CASSSRTELNEKLFF.

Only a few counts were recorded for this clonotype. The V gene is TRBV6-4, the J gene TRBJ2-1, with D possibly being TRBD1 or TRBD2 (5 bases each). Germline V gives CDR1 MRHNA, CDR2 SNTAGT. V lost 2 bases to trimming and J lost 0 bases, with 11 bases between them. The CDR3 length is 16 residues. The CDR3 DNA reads TGTGCCAGCAGTGACGATGGGACCAGCTCCTACAATGAGCAGTTCTTC. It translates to CASSDDGTSSYNEQFF.

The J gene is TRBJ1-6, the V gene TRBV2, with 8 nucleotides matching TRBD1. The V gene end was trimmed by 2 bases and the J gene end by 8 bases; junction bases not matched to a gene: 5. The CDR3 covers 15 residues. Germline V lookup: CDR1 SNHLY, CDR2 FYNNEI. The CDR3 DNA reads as TGTGCCAGCAGTGAACGACAGGGGTCGTATTCACCCCTCCACTTT. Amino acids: CASSERQGSYSPLHF.

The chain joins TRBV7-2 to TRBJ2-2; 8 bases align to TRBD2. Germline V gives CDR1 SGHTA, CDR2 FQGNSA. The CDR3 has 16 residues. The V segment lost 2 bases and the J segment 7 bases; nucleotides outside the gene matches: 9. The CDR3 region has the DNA TGTGCCAGCAGCTTACGGGGGGGCCACCAACGCGGGGAGCTGTTTTTT. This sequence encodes CASSLRGGHQRGELFF.

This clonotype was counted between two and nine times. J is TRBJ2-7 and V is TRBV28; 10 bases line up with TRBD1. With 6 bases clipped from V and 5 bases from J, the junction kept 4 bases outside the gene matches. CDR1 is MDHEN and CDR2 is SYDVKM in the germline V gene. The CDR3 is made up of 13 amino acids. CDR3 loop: CASRGTGVDEQYV. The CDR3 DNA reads TGTGCCAGCAGGGGGACAGGGGTGGACGAGCAGTACGTC.

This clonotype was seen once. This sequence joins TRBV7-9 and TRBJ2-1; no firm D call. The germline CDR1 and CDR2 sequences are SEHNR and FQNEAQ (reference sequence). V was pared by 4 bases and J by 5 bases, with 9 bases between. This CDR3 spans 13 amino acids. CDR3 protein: CASSSPTNNEQFF. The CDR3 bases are TGTGCCAGCAGCTCGCCGACGAACAATGAGCAGTTCTTC.

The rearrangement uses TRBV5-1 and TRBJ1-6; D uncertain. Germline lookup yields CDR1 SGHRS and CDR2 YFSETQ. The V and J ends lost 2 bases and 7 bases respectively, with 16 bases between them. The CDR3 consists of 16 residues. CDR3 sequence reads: CASSFVAMAANSPLHF. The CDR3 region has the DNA TGCGCCAGCAGCTTCGTCGCGATGGCAGCGAATTCACCCCTCCACTTT.

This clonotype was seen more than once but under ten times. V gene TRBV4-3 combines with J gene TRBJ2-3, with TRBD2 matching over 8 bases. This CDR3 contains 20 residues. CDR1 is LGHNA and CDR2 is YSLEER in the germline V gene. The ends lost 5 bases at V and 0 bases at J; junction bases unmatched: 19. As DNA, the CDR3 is TGCGCCAGCAGCACACGTTTGGCGAGCGGGGGATCGATAAGCACAGATACGCAGTATTTT. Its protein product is CASSTRLASGGSISTDTQYF.

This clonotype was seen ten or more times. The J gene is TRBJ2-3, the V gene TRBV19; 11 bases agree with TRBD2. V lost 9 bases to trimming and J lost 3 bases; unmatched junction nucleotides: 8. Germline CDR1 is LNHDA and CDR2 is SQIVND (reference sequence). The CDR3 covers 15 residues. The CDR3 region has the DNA TGTGCCAGCACCGCACTAGCGGGGGCAACAGATACGCAGTATTTT. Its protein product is CASTALAGATDTQYF. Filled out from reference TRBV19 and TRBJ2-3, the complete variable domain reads DGGITQSPKYLFRKEGQNVTLSCEQNLNHDAMYWYRQDPGQGLRLIYYSQIVNDFQKGDIAEGYSVSREKKESFPLTVTSAQKNPTAFYLCASTALAGATDTQYFGPGTRLTVL.